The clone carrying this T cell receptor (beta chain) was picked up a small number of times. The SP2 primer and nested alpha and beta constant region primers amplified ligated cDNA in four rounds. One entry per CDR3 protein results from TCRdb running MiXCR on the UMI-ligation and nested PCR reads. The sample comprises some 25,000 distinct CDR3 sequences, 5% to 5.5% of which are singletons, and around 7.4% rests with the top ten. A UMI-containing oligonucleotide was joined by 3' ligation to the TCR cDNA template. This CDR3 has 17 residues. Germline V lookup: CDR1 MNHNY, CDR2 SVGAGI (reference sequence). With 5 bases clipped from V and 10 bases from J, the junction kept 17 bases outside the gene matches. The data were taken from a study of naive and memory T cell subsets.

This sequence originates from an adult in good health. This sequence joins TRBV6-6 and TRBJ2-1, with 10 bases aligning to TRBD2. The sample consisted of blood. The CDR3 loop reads CASSPRAEAGGTSEQFF. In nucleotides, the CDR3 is TGTGCCAGCAGTCCCCGTGCCGAAGCGGGAGGGACAAGCGAGCAGTTCTTC.